The 15 T cell receptor beta chains below were found in one sample sequenced in a study of blood T cells in healthy people across ages. With a J-beta primer mix and a sample-barcoded 5' primer, a second PCR ran roughly 6 to 11 cycles. TCRdb processed the 5' RACE reads anew with MiXCR; each CDR3 protein has one entry. Counted here are 650,000 to 1,000,000 distinct CDR3 sequences, roughly 34% occurring once; the ten biggest clones make up under 15%. Sequenced sample: blood. These receptors were collected from a man aged 18 to 30 in good health.

This clonotype was seen many times. The chain couples TRBV29-1 to TRBJ2-4; D gene unclear. The CDR3 totals 15 residues. Germline CDR1 SQVTM, CDR2 ANQGSEA. With 5 bases removed from V and 1 base from J, the gap between germline ends came to 15 bases. CDR3 bases: TGCAGCGTTTCCAGCGCCCAGCGTGCCAAAAACATTCAGTACTTC. It codes for CSVSSAQRAKNIQYF.

Ten or more counts support this clonotype. This rearrangement joins TRBV12-3 or TRBV12-4 to TRBJ2-3; 11 bases line up with TRBD2. The V gene end was trimmed by 4 bases and the J gene end by 3 bases; junction bases not matched to a gene: 3. The CDR3 loop spans 15 amino acids. CDR3 amino acids: CASSSGLAVTDTQYF. The CDR3 bases are TGTGCCAGCAGTTCGGGACTAGCGGTTACAGATACGCAGTATTTT.

This clonotype was detected a few times. The rearrangement links TRBV7-2 to TRBJ2-1, with 9 bases aligning to TRBD2. The CDR3 spans 18 residues. V was clipped by 3 bases and J by 1 base; unmatched bases: 10. Looked up from germline, CDR1 is SGHTA and CDR2 is FQGNSA. CDR3 DNA: TGTGCCAGCAGCTTCGCTAGCGGGGCCGGCGGTTCCTACAATGAGCAGTTCTTC. This sequence encodes CASSFASGAGGSYNEQFF.

This clonotype occurred a few times. CDR3: CASSLDRTLSGTEAFF. CDR3 in DNA: TGTGCCAGCAGCTTAGACAGGACCCTGTCGGGCACTGAAGCTTTCTTT. The V gene is TRBV11-2, the J gene TRBJ1-1, with unresolved D. CDR1 and CDR2 from the germline V gene are SGHAT and FQNNGV. Trimming pared 0 bases from V and 4 bases from J, leaving 15 bases between. The CDR3 consists of 16 residues.

This clonotype showed up just a few times. This chain connects TRBV7-2 to TRBJ1-1; a possible D gene is TRBD1 (5 bases). V dropped 5 bases and J dropped 3 bases, with 13 bases sitting between them. The CDR3 spans 14 residues. Germline V lookup: CDR1 SGHTA, CDR2 FQGNSA. The CDR3 DNA follows: TGTGCCAGCAGCAAACCGGGACGGTACACTGAAGCTTTCTTT. Translated: CASSKPGRYTEAFF.

This clonotype occurred a few times. V gene TRBV10-3 combines with J gene TRBJ2-3; 7 nucleotides line up with TRBD2. The CDR3 extends over 18 amino acids. Germline CDR1 is ENHRY and CDR2 is SYGVKD. J gave up 3 bases and V 4 bases, and 16 bases lay outside the gene matches. CDR3 bases: TGTGCCATCAGTGTGACCTGGGGAGGGGAAAGGTCGACAGATACGCAGTATTTT. Translated, it gives CAISVTWGGERSTDTQYF.

Points on this clonotype: A much larger clone sits a single nucleotide away, making a read error possible. The genes are TRBV20-1 and TRBJ1-2; 8 bases are a match to TRBD1. The CDR3 spans 13 residues. Per the germline V gene, CDR1 is DFQATT and CDR2 is SNEGSKA (reference sequence). DNA of the CDR3: TGCAGGGCTAGTCAGGACAGGGAAAATGGCTACACCTTC. Protein: CRASQDRENGYTF.

This clonotype was detected a few times. This chain joins TRBV7-2 and TRBJ2-3; 7 bases match TRBD2. CDR3 length: 14 residues. Looked up from germline, CDR1 is SGHTA and CDR2 is FQGNSA. Germline trimming cut 1 base from V and 6 bases from J; bases unmatched to any gene: 4. The CDR3 DNA is TGTGCCAGCAGCTTAGACCCCGGGAGGGATACGCAGTATTTT. Residues: CASSLDPGRDTQYF.

This clonotype was seen repeatedly, ten times or more. The V call is TRBV7-2, the J call TRBJ2-1, with 7 bases lining up with TRBD2. The V segment lost 0 bases and the J segment 6 bases; nucleotides outside the gene matches: 2. The CDR3 is 14 amino acids. Germline lookup yields CDR1 SGHTA and CDR2 FQGNSA. CDR3 loop: CASSLAGGSNEQFF. The CDR3 DNA sequence: TGTGCCAGCAGCTTAGCGGGGGGGTCCAATGAGCAGTTCTTC. The full variable domain, completed using reference TRBV7-2 and TRBJ2-1, is GAGVSQSPSNKVTEKGKDVELRCDPISGHTALYWYRQSLGQGLEFLIYFQGNSAPDKSGLPSDRFSAERTGGSVSTLTIQRTQQEDSAVYLCASSLAGGSNEQFFGPGTRLTVL.

This clonotype was observed a few times. The gene calls are TRBV5-6 and TRBJ1-1; a possible D gene is TRBD1 (5 bases). CDR1 is SGHDT and CDR2 is YYEEEE in the germline V gene. The length of the CDR3 is 15 residues. V lost 3 bases and J lost 3, with 15 bases in between. CDR3 protein: CASSSSGHRDTEAFF. The CDR3 DNA reads TGTGCCAGCAGCTCCTCAGGGCACCGGGACACTGAAGCTTTCTTT. Supplemented by reference TRBV5-6 and TRBJ1-1, the full variable domain reads DAGVTQSPTHLIKTRGQQVTLRCSPKSGHDTVSWYQQALGQGPQFIFQYYEEEERQRGNFPDRFSGHQFPNYSSELNVNALLLGDSALYLCASSSSGHRDTEAFFGQGTRLTVV.

Only a few counts were recorded for this clonotype. J is TRBJ2-5 and V is TRBV13; TRBD1 matches 10 bases. Near its end, the DNA agrees better with TRBJ2-7, so the J call may be wrong. Germline V lookup: CDR1 PRHDT, CDR2 FYEKMQ (reference sequence). The CDR3 is 15 residues long. The CDR3 sequence is CASSTRQGAVYEQYF. For the CDR3, the DNA is TGTGCCAGCAGCACCCGACAGGGGGCAGTTTACGAGCAGTACTTC.

This chain links TRBV20-1 with TRBJ1-2, with 9 bases lining up with TRBD1. Germline CDR1 reads DFQATT; CDR2 reads SNEGSKA (reference sequence). The V gene end was trimmed by 3 bases and the J gene end by 3 bases; junction bases not matched to a gene: 8. CDR3 length: 15 residues. CDR3 sequence: CSARGGDREYYGYTF. The CDR3 DNA is TGCAGTGCTAGGGGAGGGGACAGGGAGTACTATGGCTACACCTTC.

The V and J genes are TRBV12-3 or TRBV12-4 and TRBJ1-2; 8 nucleotides align to TRBD1. The CDR3 has 18 amino acids. The junction had 16 bases not matched to a gene; V was cut back by 5 bases and J by 2 bases. The CDR3: CASSGNPGTGVRNYGYTF. In DNA form, the CDR3 reads TGTGCCAGCAGTGGGAACCCCGGGACAGGTGTCAGGAACTATGGCTACACCTTC.

This clonotype was detected only a few times. This chain uses TRBV20-1 with TRBJ2-7; 7 positions match TRBD2. Germline V gene sequence: CDR1 DFQATT, CDR2 SNEGSKA (reference sequence). The CDR3 consists of 11 residues. V shed 3 bases and J 6 bases; nucleotides not matched to a gene: 2. The CDR3 region is CSARGGSEQYF. CDR3 DNA sequence: TGCAGTGCTAGGGGAGGGAGCGAGCAGTACTTC.

This clonotype was counted only a few times. The chain uses TRBV6-2 or TRBV6-3 and TRBJ2-5; 14 bases agree with TRBD2. The CDR3 contains 15 residues. From germline, CDR1 is MNHEY and CDR2 SVGEGT. With V trimmed by 6 bases and J by 5 bases, 5 bases remained unmatched. The CDR3 region has the DNA TGTGCCAGCAGCCTGACTAGCGGGGGGGCGGAGACCCAGTACTTC. It codes for CASSLTSGGAETQYF.